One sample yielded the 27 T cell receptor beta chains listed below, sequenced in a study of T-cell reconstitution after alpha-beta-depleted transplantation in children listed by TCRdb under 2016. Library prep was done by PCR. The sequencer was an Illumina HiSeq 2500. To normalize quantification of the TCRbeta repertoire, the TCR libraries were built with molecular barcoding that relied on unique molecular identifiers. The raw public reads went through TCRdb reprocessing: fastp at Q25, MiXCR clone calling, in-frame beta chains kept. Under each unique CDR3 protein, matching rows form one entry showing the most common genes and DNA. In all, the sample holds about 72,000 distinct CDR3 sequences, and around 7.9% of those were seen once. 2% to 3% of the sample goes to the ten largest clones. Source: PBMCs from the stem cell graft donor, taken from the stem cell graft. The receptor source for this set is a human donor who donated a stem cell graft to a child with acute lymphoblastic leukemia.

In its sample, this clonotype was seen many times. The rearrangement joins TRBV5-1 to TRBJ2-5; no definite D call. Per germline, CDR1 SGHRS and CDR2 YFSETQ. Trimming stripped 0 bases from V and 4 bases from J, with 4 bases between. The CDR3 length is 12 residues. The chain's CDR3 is CASSLVGETQYF. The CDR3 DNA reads TGCGCCAGCAGCTTGGTGGGAGAGACCCAGTACTTC.

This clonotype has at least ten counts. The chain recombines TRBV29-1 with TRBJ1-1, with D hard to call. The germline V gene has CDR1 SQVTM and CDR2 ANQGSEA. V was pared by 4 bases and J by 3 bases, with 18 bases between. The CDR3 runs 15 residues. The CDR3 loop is CSVAGRLTWDTEAFF. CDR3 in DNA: TGCAGCGTTGCGGGCAGGCTCACTTGGGACACTGAAGCTTTCTTT.

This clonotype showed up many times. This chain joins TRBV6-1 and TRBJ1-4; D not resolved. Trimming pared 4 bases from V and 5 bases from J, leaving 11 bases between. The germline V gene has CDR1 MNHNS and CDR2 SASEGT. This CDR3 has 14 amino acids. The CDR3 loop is CASSVTDWNEKLFF. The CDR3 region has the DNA TGTGCCAGCAGTGTTACAGATTGGAATGAAAAACTGTTTTTT.

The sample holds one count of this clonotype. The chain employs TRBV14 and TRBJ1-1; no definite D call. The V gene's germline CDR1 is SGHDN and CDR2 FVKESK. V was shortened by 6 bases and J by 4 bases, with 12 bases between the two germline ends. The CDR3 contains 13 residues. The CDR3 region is CASSISPPTEAFF. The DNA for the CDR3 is TGTGCCAGCAGTATATCGCCTCCCACTGAAGCTTTCTTT.

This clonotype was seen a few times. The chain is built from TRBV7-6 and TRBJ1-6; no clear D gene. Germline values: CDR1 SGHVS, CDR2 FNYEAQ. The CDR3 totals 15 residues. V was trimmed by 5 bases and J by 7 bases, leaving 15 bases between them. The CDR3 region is CASSRELAWNSPLHF. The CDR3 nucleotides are TGTGCCAGCAGCCGGGAGTTAGCTTGGAATTCACCCCTCCACTTT.

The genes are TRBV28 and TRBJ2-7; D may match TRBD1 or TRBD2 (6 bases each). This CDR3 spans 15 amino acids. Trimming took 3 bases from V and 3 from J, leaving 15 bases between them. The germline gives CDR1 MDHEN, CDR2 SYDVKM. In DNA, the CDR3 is TGTGCCAGCAGTTTGACGGGGGCGATGGGCTACGAGCAGTACTTC. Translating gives CASSLTGAMGYEQYF.

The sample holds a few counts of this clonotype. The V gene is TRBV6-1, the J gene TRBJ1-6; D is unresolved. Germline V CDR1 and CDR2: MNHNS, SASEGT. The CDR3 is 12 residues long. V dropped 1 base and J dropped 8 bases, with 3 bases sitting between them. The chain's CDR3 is CASSEEDSPLHF. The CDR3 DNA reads TGTGCCAGCAGTGAAGAGGATTCACCCCTCCACTTT.

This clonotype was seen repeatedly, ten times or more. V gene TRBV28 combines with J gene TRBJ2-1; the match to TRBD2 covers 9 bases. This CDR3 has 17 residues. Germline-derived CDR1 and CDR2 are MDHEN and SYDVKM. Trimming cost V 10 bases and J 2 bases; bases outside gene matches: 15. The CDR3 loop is CATYQTSGAKAYNEQFF. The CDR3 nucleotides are TGTGCCACCTATCAGACTAGCGGAGCAAAGGCCTACAATGAGCAGTTCTTC. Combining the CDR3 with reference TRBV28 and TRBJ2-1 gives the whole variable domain DVKVTQSSRYLVKRTGEKVFLECVQDMDHENMFWYRQDPGLGLRLIYFSYDVKMKEKGDIPEGYSVSREKKERFSLILESASTNQTSMYLCATYQTSGAKAYNEQFFGPGTRLTVL.

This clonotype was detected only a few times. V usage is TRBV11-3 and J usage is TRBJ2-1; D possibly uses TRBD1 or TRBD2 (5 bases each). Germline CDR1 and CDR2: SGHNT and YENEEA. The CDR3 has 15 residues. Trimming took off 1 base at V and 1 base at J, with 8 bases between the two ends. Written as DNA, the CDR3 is TGTGCCAGCAGCTTAGGAGGGGTTTCCTACAATGAGCAGTTCTTC. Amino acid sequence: CASSLGGVSYNEQFF.

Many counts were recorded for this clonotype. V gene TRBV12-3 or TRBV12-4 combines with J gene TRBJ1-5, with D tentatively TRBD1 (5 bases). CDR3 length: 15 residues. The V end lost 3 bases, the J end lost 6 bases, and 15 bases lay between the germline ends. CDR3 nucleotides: TGTGCCAGCAGTTTTTTGCAGGGAAGGAGTCAGCCCCAGCATTTT. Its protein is CASSFLQGRSQPQHF.

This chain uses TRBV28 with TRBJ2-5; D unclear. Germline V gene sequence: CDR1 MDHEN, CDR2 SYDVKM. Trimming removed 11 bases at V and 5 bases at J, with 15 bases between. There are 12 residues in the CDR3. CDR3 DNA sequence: TGTGCCGAATCGAAGAACCGGGAGACCCAGTACTTC. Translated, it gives CAESKNRETQYF.

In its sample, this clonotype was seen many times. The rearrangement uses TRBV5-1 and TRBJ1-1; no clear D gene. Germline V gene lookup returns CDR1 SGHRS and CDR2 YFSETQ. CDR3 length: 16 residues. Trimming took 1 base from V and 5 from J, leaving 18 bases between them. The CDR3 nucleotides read TGCGCCAGCAGCTTGCGTCCCATGGGGAGTGTGACTGAAGCTTTCTTT. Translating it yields CASSLRPMGSVTEAFF.

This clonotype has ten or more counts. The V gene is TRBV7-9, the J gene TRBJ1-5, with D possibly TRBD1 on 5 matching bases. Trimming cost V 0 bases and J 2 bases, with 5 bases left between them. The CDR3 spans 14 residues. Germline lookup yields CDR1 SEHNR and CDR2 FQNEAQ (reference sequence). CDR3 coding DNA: TGTGCCAGCAGCTTAGCGACAGGCAATCAGCCCCAGCATTTT. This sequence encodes CASSLATGNQPQHF.

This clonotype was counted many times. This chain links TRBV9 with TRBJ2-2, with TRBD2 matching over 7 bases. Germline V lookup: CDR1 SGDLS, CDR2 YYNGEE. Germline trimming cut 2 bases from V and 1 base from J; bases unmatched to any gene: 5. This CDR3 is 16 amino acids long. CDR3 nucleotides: TGTGCCAGCAGCGTCCTAGCGGCTAGGAACACCGGGGAGCTGTTTTTT. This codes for CASSVLAARNTGELFF.

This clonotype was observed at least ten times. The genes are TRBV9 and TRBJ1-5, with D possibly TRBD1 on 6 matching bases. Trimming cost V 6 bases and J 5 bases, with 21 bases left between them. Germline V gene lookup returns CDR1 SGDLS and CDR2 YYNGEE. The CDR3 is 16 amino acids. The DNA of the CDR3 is TGTGCCAGCACCGGGATCCATCAGGGGCAGCATCAGCCCCAGCATTTT. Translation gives CASTGIHQGQHQPQHF.

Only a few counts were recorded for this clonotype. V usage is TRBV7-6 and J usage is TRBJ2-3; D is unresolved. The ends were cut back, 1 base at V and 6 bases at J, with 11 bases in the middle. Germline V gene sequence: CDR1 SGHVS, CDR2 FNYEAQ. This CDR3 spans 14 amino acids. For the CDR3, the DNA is TGTGCCAGCAGCTTAGACCCTGGTGGGGATACGCAGTATTTT. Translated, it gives CASSLDPGGDTQYF.

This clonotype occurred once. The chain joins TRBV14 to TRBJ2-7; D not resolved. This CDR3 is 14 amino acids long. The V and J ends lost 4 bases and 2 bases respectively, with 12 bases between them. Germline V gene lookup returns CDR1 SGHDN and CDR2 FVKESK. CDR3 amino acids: CASSPDLMAYEQYF. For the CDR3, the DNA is TGTGCCAGCAGCCCGGACCTTATGGCCTACGAGCAGTACTTC. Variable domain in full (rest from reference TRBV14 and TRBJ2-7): EAGVTQFPSHSVIEKGQTVTLRCDPISGHDNLYWYRRVMGKEIKFLLHFVKESKQDESGMPNNRFLAERTGGTYSTLKVQPAELEDSGVYFCASSPDLMAYEQYFGPGTRLTVT.

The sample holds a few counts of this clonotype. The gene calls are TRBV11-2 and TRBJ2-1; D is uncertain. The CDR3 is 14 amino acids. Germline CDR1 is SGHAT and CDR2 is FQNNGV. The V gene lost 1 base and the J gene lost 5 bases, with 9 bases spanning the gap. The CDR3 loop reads CASSLAALDNEQFF. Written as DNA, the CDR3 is TGTGCCAGCAGCTTAGCCGCCCTAGACAATGAGCAGTTCTTC.

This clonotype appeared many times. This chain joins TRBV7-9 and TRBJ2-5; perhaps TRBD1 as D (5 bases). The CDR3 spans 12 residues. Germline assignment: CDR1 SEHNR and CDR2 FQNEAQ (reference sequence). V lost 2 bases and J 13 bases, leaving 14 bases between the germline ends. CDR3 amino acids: CASSLTTDARYF. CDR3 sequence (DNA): TGTGCCAGCAGCTTAACGACAGACGCCAGGTACTTC.

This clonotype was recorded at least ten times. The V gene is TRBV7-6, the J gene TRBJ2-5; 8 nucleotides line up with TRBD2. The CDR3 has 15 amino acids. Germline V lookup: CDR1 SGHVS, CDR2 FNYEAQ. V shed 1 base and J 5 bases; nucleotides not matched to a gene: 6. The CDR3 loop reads CASSLDSGEGETQYF. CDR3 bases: TGTGCCAGCAGCTTAGATAGCGGGGAGGGGGAGACCCAGTACTTC.

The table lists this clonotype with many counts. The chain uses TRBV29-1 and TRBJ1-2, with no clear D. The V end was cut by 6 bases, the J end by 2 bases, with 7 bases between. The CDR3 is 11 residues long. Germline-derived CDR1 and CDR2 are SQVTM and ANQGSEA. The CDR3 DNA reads TGCAGCGTGGAGGGCAACTATGGCTACACCTTC. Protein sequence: CSVEGNYGYTF.

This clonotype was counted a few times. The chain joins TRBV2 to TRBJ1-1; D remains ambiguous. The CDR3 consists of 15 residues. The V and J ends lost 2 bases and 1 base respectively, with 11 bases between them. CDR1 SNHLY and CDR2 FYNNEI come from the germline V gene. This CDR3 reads CASSEQDLGNTEAFF. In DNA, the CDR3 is TGTGCCAGCAGTGAACAGGACTTGGGGAACACTGAAGCTTTCTTT.

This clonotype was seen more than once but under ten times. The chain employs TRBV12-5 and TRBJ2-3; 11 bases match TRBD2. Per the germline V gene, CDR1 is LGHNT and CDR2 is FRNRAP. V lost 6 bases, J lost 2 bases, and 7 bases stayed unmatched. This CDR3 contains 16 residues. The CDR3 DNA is TGTGCTAGTGGACTTGGGACTAGCGGACCCACAGATACGCAGTATTTT. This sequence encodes CASGLGTSGPTDTQYF.

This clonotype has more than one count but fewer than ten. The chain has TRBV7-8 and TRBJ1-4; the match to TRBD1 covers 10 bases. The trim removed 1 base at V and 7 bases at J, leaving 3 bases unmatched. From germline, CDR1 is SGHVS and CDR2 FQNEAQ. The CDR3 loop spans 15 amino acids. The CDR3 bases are TGTGCCAGCAGCTTAGAGGGACAGGGGATTGAAAAACTGTTTTTT. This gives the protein CASSLEGQGIEKLFF.

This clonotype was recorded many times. In DNA, the CDR3 is TGTGCCAGCCGATCTCCTGGGGCCAACGTCCTGACTTTC. Translating gives CASRSPGANVLTF. The V gene is TRBV3-1, the J gene TRBJ2-6; D is ambiguous. Germline V gene data show CDR1 as LGHDT and CDR2 as YNNKEL (reference sequence). V dropped 8 bases and J dropped 2 bases, with 7 bases sitting between them. The CDR3 has 13 amino acids.

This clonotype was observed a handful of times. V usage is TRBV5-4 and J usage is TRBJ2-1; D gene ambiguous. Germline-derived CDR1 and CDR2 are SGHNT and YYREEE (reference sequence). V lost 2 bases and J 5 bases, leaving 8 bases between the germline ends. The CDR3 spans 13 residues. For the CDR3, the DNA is TGTGCCAGCAGCTTCGCGCCAGACAATGAGCAGTTCTTC. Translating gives CASSFAPDNEQFF. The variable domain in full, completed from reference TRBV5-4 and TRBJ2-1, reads ETGVTQSPTHLIKTRGQQVTLRCSSQSGHNTVSWYQQALGQGPQFIFQYYREEENGRGNFPPRFSGLQFPNYSSELNVNALELDDSALYLCASSFAPDNEQFFGPGTRLTVL.

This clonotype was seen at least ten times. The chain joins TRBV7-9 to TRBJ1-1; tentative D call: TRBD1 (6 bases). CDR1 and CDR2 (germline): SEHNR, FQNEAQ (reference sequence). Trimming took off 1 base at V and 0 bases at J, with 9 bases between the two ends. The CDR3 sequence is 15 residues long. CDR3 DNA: TGTGCCAGCAGCTTAGAGGGGGGTATGAACACTGAAGCTTTCTTT. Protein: CASSLEGGMNTEAFF. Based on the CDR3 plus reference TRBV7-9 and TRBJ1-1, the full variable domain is DTGVSQNPRHKITKRGQNVTFRCDPISEHNRLYWYRQTLGQGPEFLTYFQNEAQLEKSRLLSDRFSAERPKGSFSTLEIQRTEQGDSAMYLCASSLEGGMNTEAFFGQGTRLTVV.